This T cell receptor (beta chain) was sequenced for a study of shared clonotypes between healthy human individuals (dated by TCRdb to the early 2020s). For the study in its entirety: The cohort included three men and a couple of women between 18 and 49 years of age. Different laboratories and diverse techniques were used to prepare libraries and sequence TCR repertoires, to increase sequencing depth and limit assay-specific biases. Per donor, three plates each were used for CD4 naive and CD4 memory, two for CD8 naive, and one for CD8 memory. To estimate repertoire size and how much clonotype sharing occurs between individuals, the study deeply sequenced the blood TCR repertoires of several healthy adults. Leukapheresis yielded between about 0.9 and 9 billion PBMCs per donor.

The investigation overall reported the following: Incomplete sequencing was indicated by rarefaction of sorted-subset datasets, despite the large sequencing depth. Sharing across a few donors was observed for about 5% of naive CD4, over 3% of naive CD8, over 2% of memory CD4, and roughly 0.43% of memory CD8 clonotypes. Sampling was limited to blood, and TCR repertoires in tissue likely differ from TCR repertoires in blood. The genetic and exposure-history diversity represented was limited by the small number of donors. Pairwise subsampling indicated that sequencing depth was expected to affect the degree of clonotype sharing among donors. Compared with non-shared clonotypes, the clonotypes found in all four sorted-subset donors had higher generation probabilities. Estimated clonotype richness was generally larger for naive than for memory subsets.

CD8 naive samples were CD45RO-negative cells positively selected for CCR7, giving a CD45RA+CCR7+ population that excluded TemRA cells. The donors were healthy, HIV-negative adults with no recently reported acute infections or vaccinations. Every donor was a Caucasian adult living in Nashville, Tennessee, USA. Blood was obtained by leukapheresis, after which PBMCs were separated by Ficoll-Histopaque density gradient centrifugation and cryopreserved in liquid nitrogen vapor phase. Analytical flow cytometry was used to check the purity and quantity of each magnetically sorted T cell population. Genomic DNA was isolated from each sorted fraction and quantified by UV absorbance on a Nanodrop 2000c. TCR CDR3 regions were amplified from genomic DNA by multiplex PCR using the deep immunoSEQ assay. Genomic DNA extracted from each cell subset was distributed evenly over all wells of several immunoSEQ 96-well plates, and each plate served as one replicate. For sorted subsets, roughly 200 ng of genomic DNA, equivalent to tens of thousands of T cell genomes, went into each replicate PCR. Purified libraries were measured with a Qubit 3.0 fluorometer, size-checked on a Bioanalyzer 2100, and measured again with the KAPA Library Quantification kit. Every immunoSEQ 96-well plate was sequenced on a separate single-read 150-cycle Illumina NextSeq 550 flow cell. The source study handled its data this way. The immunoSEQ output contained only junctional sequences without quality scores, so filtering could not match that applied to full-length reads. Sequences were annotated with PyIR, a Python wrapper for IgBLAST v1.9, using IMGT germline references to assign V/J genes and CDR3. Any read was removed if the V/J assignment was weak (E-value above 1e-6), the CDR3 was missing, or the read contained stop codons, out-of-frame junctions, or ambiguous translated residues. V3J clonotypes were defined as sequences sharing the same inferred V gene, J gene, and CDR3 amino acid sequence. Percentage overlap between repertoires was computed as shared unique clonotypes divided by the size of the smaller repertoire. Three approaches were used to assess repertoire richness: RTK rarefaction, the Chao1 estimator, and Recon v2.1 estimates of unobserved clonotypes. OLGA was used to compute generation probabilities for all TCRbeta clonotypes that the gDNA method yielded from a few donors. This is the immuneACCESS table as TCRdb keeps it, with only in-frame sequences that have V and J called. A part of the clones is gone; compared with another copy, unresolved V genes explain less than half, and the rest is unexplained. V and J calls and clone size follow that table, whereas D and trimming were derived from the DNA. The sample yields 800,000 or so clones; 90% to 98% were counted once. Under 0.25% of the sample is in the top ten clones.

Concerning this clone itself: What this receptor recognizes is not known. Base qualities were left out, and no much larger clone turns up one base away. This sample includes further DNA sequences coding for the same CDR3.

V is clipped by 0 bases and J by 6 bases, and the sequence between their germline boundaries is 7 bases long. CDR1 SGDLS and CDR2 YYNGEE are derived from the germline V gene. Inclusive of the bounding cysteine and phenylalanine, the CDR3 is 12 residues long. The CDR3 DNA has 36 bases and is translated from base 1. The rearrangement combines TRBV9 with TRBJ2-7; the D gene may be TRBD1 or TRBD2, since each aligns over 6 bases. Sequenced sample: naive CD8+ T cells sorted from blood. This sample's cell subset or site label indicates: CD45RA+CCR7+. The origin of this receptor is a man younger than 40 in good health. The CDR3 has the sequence CASSVEGGEQYF. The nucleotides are TGTGCCAGCAGCGTAGAGGGGGGCGAGCAGTACTTC.